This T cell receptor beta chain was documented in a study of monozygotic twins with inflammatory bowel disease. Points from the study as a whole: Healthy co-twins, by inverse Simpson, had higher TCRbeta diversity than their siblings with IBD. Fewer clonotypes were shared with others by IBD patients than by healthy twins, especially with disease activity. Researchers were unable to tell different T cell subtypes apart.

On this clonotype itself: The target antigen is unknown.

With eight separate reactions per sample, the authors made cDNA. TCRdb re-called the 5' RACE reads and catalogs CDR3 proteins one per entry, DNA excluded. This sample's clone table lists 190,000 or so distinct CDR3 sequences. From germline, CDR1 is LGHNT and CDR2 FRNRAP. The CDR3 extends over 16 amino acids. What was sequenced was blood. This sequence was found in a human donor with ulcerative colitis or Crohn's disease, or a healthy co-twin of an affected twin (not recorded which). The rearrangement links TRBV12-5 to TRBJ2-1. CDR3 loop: CASGSQEARGKNEQFF.